This T cell receptor beta chain was recovered during a study of shared clonotypes between healthy human individuals. This clone occurred many times. CDR1 and CDR2 from the germline V gene are SGHAT and FQNNGV. The CDR3 is made up of 15 amino acids. V shed 5 bases, J shed 2 bases, and the junction held 7 bases outside the gene matches. A 200 ng quantity of DNA, 25,000 to 30,000 T cell genomes, went into the sorted-subset replicate PCRs. Here immunoSEQ multiplex PCR was the method, and the copy in TCRdb shows in-frame clones only, minus some. The table has 900,000 to 1,200,000 clones, 78% seen once. The sequenced sample consisted of memory CD4+ T cells from PBMCs. Subset reported: CD45RA-negative fraction. The V call is TRBV11-2, the J call TRBJ1-1, with TRBD1 identical over 8 bases. This TCR derives from a man between 18 and 35 years old in good health. Some clones in this sample may be carry-over from other donors' samples. CDR3: CASSPQGALNTEAFF. CDR3 DNA sequence: TGTGCCAGCAGCCCGCAGGGGGCTCTAAACACTGAAGCTTTCTTT.